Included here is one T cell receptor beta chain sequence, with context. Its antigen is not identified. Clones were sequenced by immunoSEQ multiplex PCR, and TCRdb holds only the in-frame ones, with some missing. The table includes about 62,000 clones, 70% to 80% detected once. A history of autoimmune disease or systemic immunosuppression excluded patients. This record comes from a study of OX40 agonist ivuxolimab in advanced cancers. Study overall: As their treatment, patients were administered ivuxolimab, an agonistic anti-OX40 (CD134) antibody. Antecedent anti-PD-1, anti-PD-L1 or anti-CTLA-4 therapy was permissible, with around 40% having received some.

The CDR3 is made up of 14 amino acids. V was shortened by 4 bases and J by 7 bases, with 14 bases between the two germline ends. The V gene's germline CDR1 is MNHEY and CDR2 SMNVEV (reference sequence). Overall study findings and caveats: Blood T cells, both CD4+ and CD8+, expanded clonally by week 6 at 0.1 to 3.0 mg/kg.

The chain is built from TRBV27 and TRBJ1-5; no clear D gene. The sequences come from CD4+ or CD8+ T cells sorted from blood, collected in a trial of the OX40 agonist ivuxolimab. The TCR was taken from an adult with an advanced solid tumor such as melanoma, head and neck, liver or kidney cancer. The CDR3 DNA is TGTGCCAGCAGTTCGGTTCAGGACGGACAGCCCCAGCATTTT. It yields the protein CASSSVQDGQPQHF.